This TCR beta chain derives from a study of blood T cell repertoires in COVID-19. Background on the study: Acute and convalescent COVID-19 samples came from the United States, Italy and Spain. Sources were T cells, B-cell-depleted T cells, or PBMCs; the material itself was cDNA or gDNA.

Participants were aged about 18 to 100 years, lived in about 26 US areas, and enrolled virtually. The CDR3 spans 15 residues. Germline V gives CDR1 SGDLS, CDR2 YYNGEE. V dropped 7 bases and J dropped 1 base, with 17 bases sitting between them. In the study's own analysis: Amplifying reference gene primers gave estimates of nucleated cell counts. Data came from immunoSEQ multiplex PCR; TCRdb stores just in-frame clones and leaves some out. The V and J calls and clone size were taken over from that table, and D and trimming were inferred from the DNA. This sample has 150,000 to 200,000 clones, with roughly three quarters found just once.

The genes are TRBV9 and TRBJ1-1; no clear D gene. The sequence came from a woman between 45 and 60 years old with acute COVID-19. Sequenced input: PBMCs or T cells enriched from blood (not recorded which). DNA for the CDR3: TGTGCCAGCGGTCGTTTAGACACGGCGAACACTGAAGCTTTCTTT. Its protein product is CASGRLDTANTEAFF.